The table lists the clone carrying this T cell receptor (beta chain) with a count of one. What it binds is unknown. Generated by immunoSEQ multiplex PCR, the TCRdb table keeps only in-frame clones and is missing some. The profile shows 100,000 to 150,000 clones, 70% to 90% of them singletons. The sample belongs to a study of T cell responses to AZD1222 COVID-19 vaccine. The CDR3 consists of 12 residues. Study-wide findings and caveats: Donors, mostly white British, included more females; clonal diversity was possibly underestimated.

The chain links TRBV22-1 to TRBJ1-1. TRBV22-1 is a pseudogene segment. The sequence derives from an adult in good health. The starting material was peripheral blood, obtained on day 0 of AZD1222 vaccination. CDR3 bases: TGTCCTGGGAGCACCTATCTGGGTGAAGCTTTCTTT. This codes for CPGSTYLGEAFF.